This entry lists 19 T cell receptor beta chains sequenced from one sample in a study of cytomegalovirus exposure and HLA in healthy donors. The PCR contained 60 Vbeta and 13 Jbeta primers. Assay used: immunoSEQ multiplex PCR; TCRdb lists only in-frame clones, some missing. The sample consists of 150,000 to 200,000 clones, over 60% of them appearing once. Sequenced: PBMCs. Receptors were obtained from a woman younger than 45 in good health and CMV-seronegative.

J is TRBJ2-7 and V is TRBV6-6, with 7 bases identical to TRBD1. V shed 10 bases, J shed 0 bases, and the junction held 6 bases outside the gene matches. From germline, CDR1 is MNHNY and CDR2 SVGAGI (reference sequence). CDR3 length equals 13 residues. CDR3 protein: CATEGQTSYEQYF. The CDR3 nucleotides read TGTGCCACCGAGGGACAGACCTCCTACGAGCAGTACTTC.

The genes are TRBV7-2 and TRBJ2-7; 14 nucleotides align to TRBD2. Unmatched junction bases numbered 9, after V lost 4 bases and J lost 7 bases. CDR1 is SGHTA and CDR2 is FQGNSA in the germline V gene. There are 16 residues in the CDR3. CDR3 sequence (DNA): TGTGCCAGCAGCTCCCCGGGACTAGCGGGAGTAGGTGAGCAGTACTTC. It is translated as CASSSPGLAGVGEQYF.

The chain has TRBV5-6 and TRBJ2-1, with 9 bases identical to TRBD1. The CDR3 is 16 residues long. Trimming at V came to 0 bases and at J to 6 bases, leaving 7 bases not matched to a gene. The germline gives CDR1 SGHDT, CDR2 YYEEEE. The CDR3 spells CASSLGQDRGGNEQFF. The CDR3 bases are TGTGCCAGCAGCTTGGGTCAGGACAGGGGCGGCAATGAGCAGTTCTTC.

The rearrangement uses TRBV27 and TRBJ1-1; TRBD1 might be the D (6 bases). Germline CDR1 and CDR2: MNHEY and SMNVEV (reference sequence). V gave up 5 bases and J gave up 2 bases, with 15 bases separating them. The CDR3 is 15 amino acids. Here the CDR3 reads CASSAAGTPNTEAFF. CDR3 in DNA: TGTGCCAGCAGTGCCGCCGGGACACCAAACACTGAAGCTTTCTTT.

This clone was found once. The chain recombines TRBV11-2 with TRBJ1-5; D is ambiguous. V lost 4 bases, J lost 6 bases, and 13 bases lay in between. CDR3 size: 14 residues. Germline V gene lookup returns CDR1 SGHAT and CDR2 FQNNGV. CDR3 protein: CASSSPIALQPQHF. In DNA form, the CDR3 reads TGTGCCAGCAGCTCACCAATTGCGCTTCAGCCCCAGCATTTT.

In this sample, this clone turned up once. The chain uses TRBV2 and TRBJ2-7, with 8 bases lining up with TRBD1. CDR1 is SNHLY and CDR2 is FYNNEI in the germline V gene. V shed 9 bases and J 3 bases; nucleotides not matched to a gene: 13. This CDR3 region has 15 residues. The CDR3 reads CASRLGTGQIYEQYF. CDR3 DNA: TGTGCCAGTAGACTCGGGACAGGCCAAATCTACGAGCAGTACTTC.

This clone appeared a few times. The V gene is TRBV2, the J gene TRBJ2-7; 8 bases line up with TRBD1. The germline gives CDR1 SNHLY, CDR2 FYNNEI. CDR3 length: 14 amino acids. J was trimmed by 6 bases and V by 5 bases; bases with no gene match: 9. CDR3 coding DNA: TGTGCCAGCAGTCTGGACAGGGAGGTTGGCGAGCAGTACTTC. It specifies CASSLDREVGEQYF.

This clone turned up a few times. The chain uses TRBV23-1 and TRBJ2-3; D possibly corresponds to TRBD2 (7 bases). TRBV23-1 is sorted into the ORF group, with uncertain function. The length of the CDR3 is 24 residues. The V end was cut by 2 bases, the J end by 6 bases, with 42 bases between. The CDR3 region has the DNA TGCGCCAGCAGTCAAGACGGGGGGCCGATCGGGTTGCACGGCCACGACTTAAGGAGCGATACGCAGTATTTT. As protein: CASSQDGGPIGLHGHDLRSDTQYF.

The rearrangement links TRBV14 to TRBJ2-5; 12 bases line up with TRBD2. This CDR3 is built from 15 residues. Germline-derived CDR1 and CDR2 are SGHDN and FVKESK. Germline trimming cut 4 bases from V and 3 bases from J; bases unmatched to any gene: 3. CDR3 in amino acids: CASSPWTSGEETQYF. The CDR3 coding sequence is TGTGCCAGCAGCCCCTGGACTAGCGGGGAAGAGACCCAGTACTTC.

The rearrangement uses TRBV6-5 and TRBJ2-5; TRBD2 is a possible D gene (6 bases). The germline V gene has CDR1 MNHEY and CDR2 SVGAGI. This CDR3 is built from 13 residues. The V end was cut by 2 bases, the J end by 9 bases, with 13 bases between. The CDR3 DNA reads TGTGCCAGCAGTTACGGCGGGGTTAAGGCCCAGTACTTC. Translation gives CASSYGGVKAQYF.

The chain couples TRBV9 to TRBJ2-1, with D hard to call. The CDR3 totals 13 residues. Trimming stripped 2 bases from V and 3 bases from J, with 6 bases between. The germline CDR1 and CDR2 sequences are SGDLS and YYNGEE. CDR3 nucleotides: TGTGCCAGCAGCGTCGGTAGCTACAATGAGCAGTTCTTC. Translated, it gives CASSVGSYNEQFF.

The rearrangement uses TRBV5-4 and TRBJ1-6; no clear D. CDR1 and CDR2 (germline): SGHNT, YYREEE (reference sequence). V lost 7 bases to trimming and J lost 0 bases, with 17 bases between them. CDR3 size: 17 residues. This CDR3 is CASYHPEVSSYNSPLHF. In DNA, the CDR3 is TGTGCCAGCTATCATCCCGAGGTGAGCTCCTATAATTCACCCCTCCACTTT.

The gene calls are TRBV5-1 and TRBJ2-5, with D possibly matching TRBD2 (6 bases). The germline V and J ends were trimmed by 1 base and 3 bases, with 10 bases remaining between them. CDR3 length: 14 residues. The germline gives CDR1 SGHRS, CDR2 YFSETQ. This CDR3 reads CASSLMGLKETQYF. In nucleotides, the CDR3 is TGCGCCAGCAGCTTGATGGGACTTAAAGAGACCCAGTACTTC.

This clone was seen a few times. J is TRBJ1-5 and V is TRBV29-1; unclear D gene. V lost 2 bases to trimming and J lost 10 bases, with 12 bases between them. This CDR3 has 12 amino acids. Per the germline V gene, CDR1 is SQVTM and CDR2 is ANQGSEA. The CDR3 protein is CSVESQTGPQHF. CDR3 coding DNA: TGCAGCGTTGAATCTCAGACTGGACCCCAGCATTTT.

The chain is built from TRBV29-1 and TRBJ1-1; D possibly corresponds to TRBD1 (5 bases). The germline V and J ends were trimmed by 6 bases and 5 bases, with 19 bases remaining between them. The CDR3 extends over 14 amino acids. Germline values: CDR1 SQVTM, CDR2 ANQGSEA. CDR3 in amino acids: CSVGLVRVGTEAFF. For the CDR3, the DNA is TGCAGCGTGGGTTTGGTCAGGGTGGGGACTGAAGCTTTCTTT.

A few counts support this clone. The rearrangement uses TRBV5-4 and TRBJ2-7; possibly TRBD1 for D (7 bases). V was pared by 4 bases and J by 2 bases, with 19 bases between. The CDR3 is 16 residues long. Germline CDR1 reads SGHNT; CDR2 reads YYREEE (reference sequence). CDR3 nucleotide sequence: TGTGCCAGCAGCGGGGGGACAGAGGGAACCACCTACGAGCAGTACTTC. Amino acids: CASSGGTEGTTYEQYF.

The chain couples TRBV6-1 to TRBJ1-2; D unresolved. The CDR3 contains 15 residues. The germline gives CDR1 MNHNS, CDR2 SASEGT. Trimming shortened V by 0 bases and J by 8 bases, and 16 bases separated the two germline ends. DNA of the CDR3: TGTGCCAGCAGTGAAGCGCCCAGCGGGGTCGGAGGCTACACCTTC. This sequence encodes CASSEAPSGVGGYTF.

The rearrangement joins TRBV5-6 to TRBJ2-7; D may be TRBD2 (6 bases). CDR1 and CDR2 from the germline V gene are SGHDT and YYEEEE. This CDR3 has 16 residues. V was clipped by 0 bases and J by 3 bases, with 16 bases between them. CDR3 residues: CASSLAMPSAYYEQYF. CDR3 in DNA: TGTGCCAGCAGCTTGGCGATGCCTAGCGCGTACTACGAGCAGTACTTC.

This clone occurred a few times. At one end, the junction sequence differs from germline, possibly due to a read error. The V gene is TRBV7-7, the J gene TRBJ2-3; D possibly corresponds to TRBD1 (5 bases). Germline loops: CDR1 SSHAT, CDR2 FNYEAQ (reference sequence). The length of the CDR3 is 14 residues. The CDR3 loop is CASSLGSGTDTQYF. Written as DNA, the CDR3 is TGTGCTAGCAGCTTAGGGTCAGGGACAGATACGCAGTATTTT. The full variable domain, its missing parts supplied by reference TRBV7-7 and TRBJ2-3, is GAGVSQSPRYKVTKRGQDVTLRCDPISSHATLYWYQQALGQGPEFLTYFNYEAQPDKSGLPSDRFSAERPEGSISTLTIQRTEQRDSAMYRCASSLGSGTDTQYFGPGTRLTVL.